Here is one T cell receptor beta chain with its context. This clone was counted between two and nine times. Its recognized antigen is unknown. There are no base qualities to consult, and no much larger clone falls within one base. The CDR3, cysteine through phenylalanine, is 15 amino acids long. The kept DNA is CDR3 alone, 45 bases in frame from the first base. V sheds 0 bases and J sheds 3 bases, leaving 13 bases between their ends. CDR1 SGDLS and CDR2 YYNGEE were looked up in the germline V gene. This sample stems from a study of tumour-infiltrating T cells in Burkitt lymphoma (TCRdb year 2020). Background on the whole study: Clinical outcome was correlated with TCR repertoire data, and overall and progression-free survival were found to be predicted by productive clonality independently of established prognosticators, including age at diagnosis.

Library preparation was by the immunoSEQ multiplex PCR assay. The immuneACCESS repertoire file appears here via TCRdb, limited to in-frame rearrangements. These files lack a portion of the clones; in checked studies, under half of the deficit traces to unresolved V genes, and the cause of the others is not known. The sample yields about 15,000 clones; roughly 74% were counted once. The ten largest clones take up less than 9.5% of the sample. The material sequenced was tumor tissue. The rearranged segments are TRBV9 and TRBJ2-7; TRBD1 is perhaps the D gene, given 5 matching bases. This clonotype originated in a human donor with diffuse large B-cell lymphoma. The CDR3 in this case is CASSVGQNANYEQYF. Here is the DNA: TGTGCCAGCAGCGTAGGACAGAACGCAAACTACGAGCAGTACTTC.